This TCR beta chain is drawn from a study of T-cell memory formation after mild COVID-19. At the level of the study: For the most part, TCR clusters were specific to one donor.

Overall study findings and caveats: Second-wave clones peaking on day 37 lacked confirmed SARS-CoV-2 specificity. Some SARS-CoV-2-responding clones were already detected in memory before infection.

Using its own MiXCR run on the 5' RACE reads, TCRdb lists one record per CDR3 protein. Among 500,000 to 550,000 distinct CDR3 sequences listed, just over 20% were seen once. This CDR3 has 14 amino acids. The V end was cut by 3 bases, the J end by 3 bases, with 11 bases between. Germline V gene sequence: CDR1 ENHRY, CDR2 SYGVKD. Concerning this clonotype: The antigen is not known.

Specimen: PBMCs or a T cell subset sorted from them (not recorded which). This TCR came from an adult woman who had mild COVID-19 (a few samples of this study predate the infection). Cell type and time point are not known. The chain combines TRBV10-3 with TRBJ2-5; D gene unclear. CDR3 DNA sequence: TGTGCCATCAGTGAATGGGTGTCAGAAGAGACCCAGTACTTC. Translating gives CAISEWVSEETQYF.